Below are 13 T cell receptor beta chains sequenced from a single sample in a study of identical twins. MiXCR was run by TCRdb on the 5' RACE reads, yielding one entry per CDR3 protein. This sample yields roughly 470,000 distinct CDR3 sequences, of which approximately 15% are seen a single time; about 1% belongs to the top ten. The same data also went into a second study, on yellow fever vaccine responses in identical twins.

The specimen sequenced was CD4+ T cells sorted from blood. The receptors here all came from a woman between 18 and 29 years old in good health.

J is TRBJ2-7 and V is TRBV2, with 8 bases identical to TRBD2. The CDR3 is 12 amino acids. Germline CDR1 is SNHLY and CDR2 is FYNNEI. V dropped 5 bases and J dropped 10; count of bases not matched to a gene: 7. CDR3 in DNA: TGTGCCAGCAGTCGGCTAGCGGGTAAACAGTACTTC. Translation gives CASSRLAGKQYF.

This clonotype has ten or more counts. In DNA form, the CDR3 reads TGCGCCAGCAGCCCGGACAGGGGGAACACTGAAGCTTTCTTT. It is translated as CASSPDRGNTEAFF. The V call is TRBV5-1, the J call TRBJ1-1, with TRBD1 matching over 9 bases. This CDR3 comprises 14 residues. Losses at the gene ends were 4 bases for V and 1 base for J; bases not matched to a gene: 2. Germline V lookup: CDR1 SGHRS, CDR2 YFSETQ.

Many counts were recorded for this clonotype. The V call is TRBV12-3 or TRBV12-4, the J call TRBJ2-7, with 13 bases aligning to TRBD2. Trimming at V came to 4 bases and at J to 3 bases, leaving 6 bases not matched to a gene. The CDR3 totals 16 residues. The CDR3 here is CASSSGTSGIYYEQYF. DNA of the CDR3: TGTGCCAGCAGTTCCGGGACTAGCGGGATTTACTACGAGCAGTACTTC.

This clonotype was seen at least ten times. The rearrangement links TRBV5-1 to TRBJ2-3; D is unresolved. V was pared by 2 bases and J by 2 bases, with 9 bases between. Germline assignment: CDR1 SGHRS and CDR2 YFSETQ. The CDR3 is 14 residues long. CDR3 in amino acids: CASSFGQATDTQYF. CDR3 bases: TGCGCCAGCAGCTTTGGGCAGGCCACAGATACGCAGTATTTT. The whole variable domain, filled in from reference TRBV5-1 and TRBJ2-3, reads KAGVTQTPRYLIKTRGQQVTLSCSPISGHRSVSWYQQTPGQGLQFLFEYFSETQRNKGNFPGRFSGRQFSNSRSEMNVSTLELGDSALYLCASSFGQATDTQYFGPGTRLTVL.

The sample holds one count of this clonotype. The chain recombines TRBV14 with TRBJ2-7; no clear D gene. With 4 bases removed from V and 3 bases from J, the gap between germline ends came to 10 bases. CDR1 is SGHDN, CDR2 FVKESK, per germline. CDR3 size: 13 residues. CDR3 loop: CASSRNGYYEQYF. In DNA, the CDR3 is TGTGCCAGCAGCCGCAACGGGTACTACGAGCAGTACTTC.

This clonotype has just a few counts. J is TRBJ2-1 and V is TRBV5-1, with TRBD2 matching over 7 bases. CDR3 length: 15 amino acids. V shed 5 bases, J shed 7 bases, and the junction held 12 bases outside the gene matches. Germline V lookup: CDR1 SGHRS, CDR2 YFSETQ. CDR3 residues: CASRRERPTGNEQFF. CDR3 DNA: TGCGCCAGCAGGCGGGAGCGGCCAACCGGGAATGAGCAGTTCTTC.

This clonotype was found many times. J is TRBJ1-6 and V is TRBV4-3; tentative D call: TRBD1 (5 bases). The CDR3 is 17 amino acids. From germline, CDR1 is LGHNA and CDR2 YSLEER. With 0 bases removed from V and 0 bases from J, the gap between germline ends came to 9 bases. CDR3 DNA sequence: TGCGCCAGCAGCCAAGATTGGGGGAGCTCCTATAATTCACCCCTCCACTTT. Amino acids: CASSQDWGSSYNSPLHF.

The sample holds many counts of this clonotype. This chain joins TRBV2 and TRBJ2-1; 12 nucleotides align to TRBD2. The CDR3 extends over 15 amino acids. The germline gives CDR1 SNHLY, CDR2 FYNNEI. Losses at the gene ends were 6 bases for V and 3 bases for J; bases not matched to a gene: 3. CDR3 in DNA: TGTGCCAGCAGGCTGACTAGCGGGGGCTACAATGAGCAGTTCTTC. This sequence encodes CASRLTSGGYNEQFF.

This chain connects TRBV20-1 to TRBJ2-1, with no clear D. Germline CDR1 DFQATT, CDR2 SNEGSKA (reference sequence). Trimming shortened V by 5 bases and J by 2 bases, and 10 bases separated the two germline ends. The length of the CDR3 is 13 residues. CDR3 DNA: TGCAGTGCTGATAGAAGGGCCTACAATGAGCAGTTCTTC. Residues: CSADRRAYNEQFF.

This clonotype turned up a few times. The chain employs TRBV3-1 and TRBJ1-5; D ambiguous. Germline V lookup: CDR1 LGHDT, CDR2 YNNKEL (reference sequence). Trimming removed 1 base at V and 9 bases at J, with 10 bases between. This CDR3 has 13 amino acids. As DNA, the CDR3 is TGTGCCAGCAGCCAAGTAGGCGGACCGCCCCAGCATTTT. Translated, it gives CASSQVGGPPQHF.

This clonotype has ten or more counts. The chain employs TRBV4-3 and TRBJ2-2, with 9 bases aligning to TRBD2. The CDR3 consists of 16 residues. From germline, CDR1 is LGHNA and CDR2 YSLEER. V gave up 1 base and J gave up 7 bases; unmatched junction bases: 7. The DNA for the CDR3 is TGCGCCAGCAGCCAAGGGAGCGGGAGGACGGGCGGGGAGCTGTTTTTT. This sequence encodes CASSQGSGRTGGELFF.

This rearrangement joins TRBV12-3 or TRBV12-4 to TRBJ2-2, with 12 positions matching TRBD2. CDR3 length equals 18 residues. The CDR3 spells CTCSSRLAGASNTGELFF. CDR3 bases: TGTACCTGCAGTTCCCGACTAGCGGGGGCCTCGAACACCGGGGAGCTGTTTTTT.

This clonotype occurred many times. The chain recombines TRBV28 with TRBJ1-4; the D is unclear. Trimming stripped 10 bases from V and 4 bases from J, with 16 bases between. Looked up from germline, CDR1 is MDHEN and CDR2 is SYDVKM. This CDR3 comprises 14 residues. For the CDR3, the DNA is TGTGCCACCACTATCCCCGGGGTTAATGAAAAACTGTTTTTT. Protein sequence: CATTIPGVNEKLFF.